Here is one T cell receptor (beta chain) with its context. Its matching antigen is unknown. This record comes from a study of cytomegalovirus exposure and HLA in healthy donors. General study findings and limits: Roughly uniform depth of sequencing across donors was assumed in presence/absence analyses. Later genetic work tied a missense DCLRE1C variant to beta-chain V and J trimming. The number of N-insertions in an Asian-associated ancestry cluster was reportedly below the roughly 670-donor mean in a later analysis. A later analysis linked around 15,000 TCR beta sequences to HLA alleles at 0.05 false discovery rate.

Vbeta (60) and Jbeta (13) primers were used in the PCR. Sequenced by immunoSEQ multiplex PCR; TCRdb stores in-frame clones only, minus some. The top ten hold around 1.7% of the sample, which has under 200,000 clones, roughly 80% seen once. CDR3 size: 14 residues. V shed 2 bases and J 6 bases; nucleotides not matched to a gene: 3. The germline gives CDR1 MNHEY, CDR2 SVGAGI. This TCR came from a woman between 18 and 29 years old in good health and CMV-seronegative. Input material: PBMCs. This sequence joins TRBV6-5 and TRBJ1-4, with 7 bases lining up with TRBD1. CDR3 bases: TGTGCCAGCAGTTACGGACAGGTGGATGAAAAACTGTTTTTT. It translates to CASSYGQVDEKLFF.